The sequence of this T cell receptor (beta chain) was determined in a study of shared clonotypes between healthy human individuals. Study-wide context: The cohort had two women and a few men, ages 18 to 49. CD8 memory received one plate per donor, CD8 naive two, CD4 memory three and CD4 naive three.

As concerns this clone: Antigen unknown.

Genomic DNA of each subset was evenly split across several immunoSEQ plates. Data came from immunoSEQ multiplex PCR; TCRdb stores just in-frame clones and leaves some out. The sample has around 650,000 clones; approximately 96% are singletons. CD45RO-negative, CCR7-selected cells formed the naive CD8 fraction, which excluded terminally differentiated effector memory CD45RA+ cells. Germline CDR1 is SGHNT and CDR2 is YYREEE (reference sequence). There are 18 residues in the CDR3. Trimming left V 4 bases short and J 5 bases short, with 28 bases between. General study results and limits: Sorted-subset samples were not fully sequenced, rarefaction indicated.

The sequenced sample consisted of naive CD8+ T cells sorted from blood. V is TRBV5-4 and J is TRBJ2-7; D perhaps matches TRBD2 (5 bases). This receptor was taken from a woman aged 25 to 39 in good health. The CDR3 sequence: CASSRDGERLTPYNEQYF. As DNA, the CDR3 is TGTGCCAGCAGCCGCGACGGGGAGCGACTTACCCCCTACAACGAGCAGTACTTC.